This TCR beta chain was recorded in a study of cytomegalovirus exposure and HLA in healthy donors. The wider study: Across 350 to 500 genotyped donors, just over 80% landed in the Caucasian-associated ancestry cluster.

General observations from the study: TCR beta chain V- and J-gene trimming was linked, in a later analysis, to a missense variant in DCLRE1C. HLA allele associations emerged for 15,000 to 20,000 TCR beta sequences in a later analysis, at 0.05 false discovery rate. Rates of TCR association differed by HLA locus in a later analysis, with DRB1 highest and HLA-C lowest.

Worth noting for this clone: Its antigen is unidentified.

V dropped 3 bases and J dropped 6 bases, with 10 bases sitting between them. Germline V lookup: CDR1 SGDLS, CDR2 YYNGEE. The CDR3 loop spans 12 amino acids. The primer mix had 60 Vbeta and 13 Jbeta primers. Data came from immunoSEQ multiplex PCR; TCRdb stores just in-frame clones and leaves some out. The table lists approximately 160,000 clones, around 78% of them singletons. The chain employs TRBV9 and TRBJ2-7; TRBD1 is a possible D gene (6 bases). The sequence came from a woman aged 50 to 60 in good health and CMV-seropositive. The source material was PBMCs. CDR3 amino acids: CASSAIGGEQYF. DNA of the CDR3: TGTGCCAGCAGCGCCATAGGGGGCGAGCAGTACTTC.